This T cell receptor beta chain was observed in a study of cytomegalovirus exposure and HLA in healthy donors (dated by TCRdb to 2016 to 2017). Regarding the study in general: According to an earlier analysis of around 600 of the donors, roughly 180 million T cells yielded 90 million to 140 million unique TCR beta sequences and approximately 280 Gb of sequence data. The study profiled the T cell repertoires of fewer than 850 subjects by immunosequencing and related them to cytomegalovirus serostatus. Both class I and class II loci were covered by HLA typing, at four-digit resolution. Five DR-DQ haplotypes were handled as single units for association and clustering because linkage in the cohort was strong. An earlier analysis of around 640 of the donors used high-throughput TCR beta sequencing to judge whether each TCR beta V gene segment behaved as functional or pseudogenic. Of the 398 genotyped donors, approximately 80% fell in the genetic ancestry cluster associated with self-reported Caucasian donors. Every discovery cohort repertoire had been produced on one sequencing platform. Rather than drawing on any new phenotypic data, the later analysis identified candidate immune exposures from TCR beta sequences and the way those sequences occurred across donors. Alongside the repertoire data, information on donor age, sex, ethnicity and CMV serostatus was compiled. The study was designed to test whether signatures of past pathogen exposure could be identified by cataloging public T cell receptors. Genome-wide SNP genotypes for about 65% of the roughly 670 donors were used in a later genetic analysis, which treated that subset as a discovery cohort. Roughly 310 gigabases of sequencing data and approximately 80 million unique TCR sequences were included in an early release covering several hundred HLA-typed donors. High-throughput TCR immunosequencing, statistical association of individual TCRs with disease status, and machine learning were combined to predict cytomegalovirus infection status. The number of typed donors differed by locus: about 620-640 for A, B, C, DRB1 and DQB1; some 500 for DQA1; fewer than 610 for DPA1; and about 470 for DPB1. Among roughly 370 genotyped donors of the cohort, an average of about 240,000 unique TCR beta nucleotide sequences were sequenced per donor, roughly 20% of them non-productive. A later analysis re-examined previously published TCR beta repertoires from more than 550 donors and added high-resolution HLA genotyping to investigate patterns of TCR occurrence. Along with the approximately 620-subject first cohort, a separate validation cohort of over a hundred different subjects was used. Findings and caveats that apply to the study as a whole: A further reported finding was that TCR beta sequences accurately predicted the HLA-A and HLA-B alleles for most subjects in the first cohort. When HLA alleles, especially DR and DQ, strongly co-occurred, attributing TCR associations to individual alleles was difficult. Compared with equally common non-associated chains, HLA-associated TCR beta chains in a later analysis were more clonally expanded and had lower generation probabilities. An association between a missense DCLRE1C variant and V-gene and J-gene trimming of TCR beta chains was found in a later genetic analysis and replicated in an independent cohort. Compared with the approximately 720-donor mean, donors in an Asian-associated ancestry cluster had fewer N-insertions in productive TCRs, according to a later genetic analysis. In both the original and validation cohorts, the classifier was reported to diagnose cytomegalovirus status with high specificity and sensitivity. Linkage disequilibrium might explain the correlated functional status among segregating V segments, but an unknown experimental factor could not be ruled out. A few of the identified cytomegalovirus-associated TCR beta chains were confirmed in vitro to be specific for cytomegalovirus antigens. HLA typing was unavailable for some donors at each locus, so association tests used only the typed subset. CMV serostatus was the only immune exposure information available for the cohort. A later analysis found that TCR association rates varied across HLA loci, with DRB1 alleles showing the most associated TCRs and HLA-C alleles the fewest. Broadly in line with IMGT annotations, most TCR beta V segments showed up in productive rearrangements about 87% or about 30% of the time in an earlier analysis of under 700 of the donors. In this cohort, only TCR beta chains were sequenced, and detectable features were limited by the absence of alpha or paired-chain data. A later analysis associated about 17,000 TCR beta sequences with specific HLA alleles at a false discovery rate of 0.05. The authors suggested that the approach could potentially be extended to other disease states and immunological phenotypes. Roughly uniform sequencing depth across donors was assumed in presence/absence analyses, although this assumption may not hold. A cluster of highly shared sequence variants was judged likely to represent a technical artifact of the sequencing pipeline. A later analysis reported that several top co-occurrence clusters appeared linked to parvovirus B19, influenza, CMV and Epstein-Barr virus. Approximately 16 rarely observed V segments, including chromosome 9 orphons, were excluded from the earlier analysis of approximately 500 of the donors because counts were too low. A total of roughly 160 TCR beta chains were listed by the study as associated with cytomegalovirus. Most CMV-associated TCR beta chains appeared to be HLA-restricted in a later analysis, and the HLA associations seemed to be driven largely by CMV exposure. Most TCR sequences were observed very rarely across donors, whereas some public TCRs were present in many individuals.

Library preparation was by the immunoSEQ multiplex PCR assay. The multiplex PCR relied on a mix of 60 forward primers for TCR Vbeta segments and 13 reverse primers for TCR Jbeta segments. Amplification of the CDR3 region of rearranged TCR beta genes was performed with a multiplex PCR assay on genomic DNA. Amplified TCR beta libraries were sequenced as 87-base-pair reads on the Illumina HiSeq System. Per the original workflow: Across the roughly 640 repertoires, a later analysis counted 80 million or so unique TCR beta chains, around 10 million of which were shared by at least two donors. To remove PCR and sequencing errors, raw reads were error-corrected and collapsed into unique sequences using a nearest-neighbor algorithm that merged closely related sequences. CDR3 sequences were aligned to IMGT reference sequences to assign V, D and J gene segments. For a sequence to be retained, a match of at least six nucleotides to both a V gene segment and a J gene segment was required. A rearrangement counted as productive if the CDR3 had no stop codons and remained in frame with V and J, and every other rearrangement counted as non-productive. Following IMGT convention, CDR3 was defined as the stretch from the second conserved V-encoded cysteine to the conserved J-encoded phenylalanine. Sequences without an unambiguous match to a single V gene segment were excluded from the earlier analysis of 500 to 700 of the donors. In an earlier analysis of several hundred of the donors, V segments were called functional above 56.7% productive rearrangements and were called segregating when the between-donor standard deviation exceeded 5%. To diagnose cytomegalovirus status from the catalog of TCR beta chain sequences, a statistical classification framework was built. In a later analysis, TCR nucleotide sequences were compared against IMGT/GENE-DB human TR gene sequences so that V and J genes could be assigned. In a later analysis, CDR3 sequences and most-parsimonious VDJ recombination scenarios were assigned using the TCRdist pipeline. In a later analysis, every TCR beta chain was defined by the combination of its CDR3 amino acid sequence and its V-gene family, and reads without a unique V-gene family were dropped. To address suspected cross-contamination and a sequencing artifact, a later analysis removed approximately 590 highly shared, low-generation-probability nucleotide sequences. A later analysis calculated a clonal expansion index for each public chain from normalized within-repertoire ranks of inferred template counts. In a later analysis, generation probabilities were computed using a VDJ recombination model fitted to out-of-frame rearrangements, and the results were checked against IGoR. Hypergeometric tests were used in a later analysis to score TCR-TCR, TCR-HLA and TCR-CMV co-occurrence, with a repertoire-size bias correction applied to the TCR pairs. False discovery rates were estimated in a later analysis by permuting HLA or CMV assignments 20 times. A later analysis grouped co-occurring TCRs with DBSCAN, adding TCRdist sequence similarity when clustering within HLA-allele-positive subsets. Repertoires with fewer than 30,000 or more than 120,000 public chains were left out of co-occurrence clustering, as were about five repertoires with anomalous nucleotide sharing. TCRdb took this table from immuneACCESS and kept in-frame rearrangements with V and J called. Such tables lack part of the clones; where checked against another copy, unresolved V genes explain under half of the gap, and the rest is unexplained. The V and J calls and clone size were taken over from that table, and D and trimming were inferred from the DNA. This sample gives just over 200,000 clones in total; more than 60% of them show up just once. The ten top clones hold about 1.8% of the sample.

This clone was observed once. Its antigen target is currently unknown. Base qualities were left out, and no much larger clone turns up one base away. The cohort comprised some 700 healthy bone marrow donors. At the time of sampling, every cohort member was nominally healthy, though immune exposures that went unrecorded were likely present. The donor tested CMV seronegative and was one of the 352 seronegative cohort members. A peripheral blood sample was provided by each donor, and peripheral blood mononuclear cells were used for TCR beta sequencing. The Qiagen DNeasy Blood Extraction Kit was used to extract genomic DNA from the blood cell samples. The receptor's source is a man in his forties or fifties in good health and CMV-seronegative. Sequenced sample: PBMCs.

Here is the DNA: TGCGCCAGCAGCACCGTTAGCGGGCTAGCCAAAAACATTCAGTACTTC. Translated, it reads CASSTVSGLAKNIQYF. The sequence is built from TRBV5-1 and TRBJ2-4, with 7 bases aligning to TRBD2. CDR1 and CDR2, per the germline V gene, are SGHRS and YFSETQ. The CDR3 spans 16 residues, from the cysteine through the phenylalanine. Left in the record is the CDR3 DNA by itself, 48 bases read in frame from the first base. V and J are trimmed by 4 bases and 0 bases, and the gene matches miss 7 bases of the junction. The entire variable domain, with the stretches around the CDR3 drawn from the reference TRBV5-1 and TRBJ2-4 proteins, is KAGVTQTPRYLIKTRGQQVTLSCSPISGHRSVSWYQQTPGQGLQFLFEYFSETQRNKGNFPGRFSGRQFSNSRSEMNVSTLELGDSALYLCASSTVSGLAKNIQYFGAGTRLSVL.